These 27 T cell receptor beta chains were sequenced from one sample in a study of cytomegalovirus exposure and HLA in healthy donors. Primers for the PCR totalled 60 Vbeta and 13 Jbeta. The assay was immunoSEQ multiplex PCR, and TCRdb's table has in-frame clones only and misses some. This table has about 140,000 clones, nearly 80% appearing once. Sequenced sample: PBMCs. These receptors were taken from a male donor in good health and CMV-seronegative.

The J gene is TRBJ2-7, the V gene TRBV4-2, with D unclear. With 1 base removed from V and 6 bases from J, the gap between germline ends came to 13 bases. This CDR3 spans 14 amino acids. Germline CDR1 is LGHNA and CDR2 is YNFKEQ. CDR3 nucleotide sequence: TGTGCCAGCAGCCAAGTTGAGCGAGGTGGCGAGCAGTACTTC. The encoded protein is CASSQVERGGEQYF.

V gene TRBV9 combines with J gene TRBJ2-4; weak D call: TRBD1 (5 bases). CDR1 and CDR2 from the germline V gene are SGDLS and YYNGEE. Trimming pared 0 bases from V and 7 bases from J, leaving 8 bases between. This CDR3 has 13 residues. CDR3 nucleotide sequence: TGTGCCAGCAGCGTAGAGGGGTCCAACATTCAGTACTTC. It is translated as CASSVEGSNIQYF.

V usage is TRBV28 and J usage is TRBJ1-2; no reliable D call. The V and J ends lost 10 bases and 1 base respectively, with 7 bases between them. Looked up from germline, CDR1 is MDHEN and CDR2 is SYDVKM. The length of the CDR3 is 11 residues. Here the CDR3 reads CATTRNYGYTF. The DNA of the CDR3 is TGTGCCACTACCCGTAACTATGGCTACACCTTC.

This chain connects TRBV28 to TRBJ1-3; D is perhaps TRBD1 (6 bases). The CDR3 totals 13 residues. V was cut by 5 bases and J by 4 bases, with 9 bases left in between. Per the germline V gene, CDR1 is MDHEN and CDR2 is SYDVKM. The CDR3 spells CASSGQIGNTIYF. The CDR3 nucleotides read TGTGCCAGCAGTGGACAGATAGGAAACACCATATATTTT.

This clone was recorded only once. At the DNA level, this CDR3 is encoded by other sequences in the same sample as well. The rearrangement joins TRBV9 to TRBJ2-7; tentatively, D is TRBD1 (5 bases). This CDR3 has 14 residues. The V gene's germline CDR1 is SGDLS and CDR2 YYNGEE. V was trimmed by 3 bases and J by 2 bases, leaving 12 bases between them. CDR3: CASSEAGRPYEQYF. In nucleotides, the CDR3 is TGTGCCAGCAGCGAGGCAGGGCGTCCCTACGAGCAGTACTTC. The whole variable domain, remainder taken from reference TRBV9 and TRBJ2-7, is DSGVTQTPKHLITATGQRVTLRCSPRSGDLSVYWYQQSLDQGLQFLIQYYNGEERAKGNILERFSAQQFPDLHSELNLSSLELGDSALYFCASSEAGRPYEQYFGPGTRLTVT.

The chain recombines TRBV7-6 with TRBJ2-5; D uncertain. Germline CDR1 and CDR2: SGHVS and FNYEAQ. This CDR3 has 12 residues. The V end was cut by 1 base, the J end by 10 bases, with 10 bases between. CDR3 residues: CASSLGWADQYF. The CDR3 coding sequence is TGTGCCAGCAGCTTAGGGTGGGCCGACCAGTACTTC.

CDR3 loop: CASSPRGGTGRTGELFF. CDR3 bases: TGTGCCAGCAGCCCCCGTGGCGGGACAGGGAGGACCGGGGAGCTGTTTTTT. The chain combines TRBV7-2 with TRBJ2-2; 9 positions match TRBD1. Looked up from germline, CDR1 is SGHTA and CDR2 is FQGNSA. The junction had 12 bases not matched to a gene; V was cut back by 5 bases and J by 5 bases. This CDR3 spans 17 amino acids.

The rearrangement joins TRBV5-6 to TRBJ2-1; D might be TRBD2 (5 bases). The CDR3 covers 16 residues. Deletions cut 2 bases from V and 8 bases from J, with 20 bases between. In germline, CDR1 is SGHDT, CDR2 YYEEEE. The CDR3 protein is CASSFEGSTWKDEQFF. In DNA, the CDR3 is TGTGCCAGCAGCTTTGAGGGTAGTACCTGGAAGGATGAGCAGTTCTTC.

This chain uses TRBV5-6 with TRBJ1-3, with TRBD1 identical over 7 bases. The germline gives CDR1 SGHDT, CDR2 YYEEEE. This CDR3 has 16 amino acids. V was clipped by 4 bases and J by 0 bases; unmatched bases: 7. CDR3: CASSLLGQVSGNTIYF. CDR3 sequence (DNA): TGTGCCAGCAGCCTACTCGGACAGGTCTCTGGAAACACCATATATTTT.

The chain's CDR3 is CAWMRAGALFWINLEGYTF. The DNA for the CDR3 is TGTGCCTGGATGAGGGCAGGGGCGTTATTCTGGATTAACCTCGAAGGCTACACCTTC. The chain combines TRBV30 with TRBJ1-2, with a possible D match to TRBD1 (6 bases). CDR1 and CDR2 (germline): GTSNPN, SVGIG (reference sequence). V gave up 4 bases and J gave up 8 bases, with 35 bases separating them. This CDR3 has 19 amino acids.

This clone was recorded once. This chain links TRBV10-2 with TRBJ2-2; 9 nucleotides line up with TRBD2. In germline, CDR1 is WSHSY, CDR2 SAAADI. The CDR3 is 18 residues long. Unmatched junction bases numbered 8, after V lost 3 bases and J lost 0 bases. CDR3 residues: CASSDGVAGASNTGELFF. Written as DNA, the CDR3 is TGCGCCAGCAGTGATGGGGTAGCGGGGGCCTCGAACACCGGGGAGCTGTTTTTT.

In this sample, this clone turned up a few times. The chain uses TRBV5-1 and TRBJ2-6; no firm D call. CDR1 is SGHRS, CDR2 YFSETQ, per germline. This CDR3 comprises 17 residues. Deletions cut 0 bases from V and 0 bases from J, with 10 bases between. This CDR3 is CASSLGGTFSGANVLTF. In DNA form, the CDR3 reads TGCGCCAGCAGCTTGGGCGGAACCTTCTCTGGGGCCAACGTCCTGACTTTC.

There are a few counts of this clone. The chain has TRBV7-2 and TRBJ1-5; D gene unclear. The CDR3 is made up of 16 amino acids. CDR1 SGHTA and CDR2 FQGNSA come from the germline V gene. Trimming pared 1 base from V and 2 bases from J, leaving 12 bases between. CDR3 DNA sequence: TGTGCCAGCAGCTTAGGAGGAGGGATAGGCAATCAGCCCCAGCATTTT. Its translation: CASSLGGGIGNQPQHF.

The gene calls are TRBV29-1 and TRBJ2-1, with D uncertain. This CDR3 comprises 10 residues. V was shortened by 4 bases and J by 12 bases, with 10 bases between the two germline ends. CDR1 is SQVTM and CDR2 is ANQGSEA in the germline V gene. The CDR3 sequence is CSVGATGQFF. Here the CDR3 DNA reads TGCAGCGTTGGAGCAACGGGGCAGTTCTTC.

The gene calls are TRBV10-3 and TRBJ2-3; the match to TRBD2 covers 8 bases. Germline CDR1 and CDR2: ENHRY and SYGVKD. The J segment lost 3 bases and the V segment lost 3 bases, leaving 5 bases of the junction unmatched. The CDR3 has 15 amino acids. CDR3 in DNA: TGTGCCATCAGTGATACCGCGGGGGGAACAGATACGCAGTATTTT. Amino acid sequence: CAISDTAGGTDTQYF.

The CDR3 DNA sequence: TGTGCCACCAGAGCCGCCGCGAACACCGGGGAGCTGTTTTTT. Translated: CATRAAANTGELFF. This sequence joins TRBV15 and TRBJ2-2; no definite D call. Germline loops: CDR1 LNHNV, CDR2 YYDKDF (reference sequence). The germline V and J ends were trimmed by 6 bases and 0 bases, with 8 bases remaining between them. CDR3 length equals 14 residues.

The CDR3 DNA follows: TGTGCCAGCAGTTCTCCGGGACTAGCGGGGCCCACCCAGTACTTC. Amino acids: CASSSPGLAGPTQYF. The chain employs TRBV27 and TRBJ2-5, with TRBD2 identical over 13 bases. V trimming: 4 bases; J trimming: 8 bases; junction bases outside the gene matches: 7. This CDR3 is built from 15 residues. CDR1 and CDR2 (germline): MNHEY, SMNVEV (reference sequence).

In this sample, this clone turned up once. Other DNA sequences in the same sample also yield this CDR3. V is TRBV7-9 and J is TRBJ1-1, with D tentatively TRBD1 (6 bases). Trimming stripped 5 bases from V and 1 base from J, with 17 bases between. CDR3 size: 16 residues. Looked up from germline, CDR1 is SEHNR and CDR2 is FQNEAQ (reference sequence). The chain's CDR3 is CASSPGNRVANTEAFF. The CDR3 region has the DNA TGTGCCAGCAGCCCTGGTAACAGGGTGGCGAACACTGAAGCTTTCTTT.

This chain joins TRBV19 and TRBJ1-6; the match to TRBD1 covers 12 bases. The CDR3 covers 14 residues. The junction had 2 bases not matched to a gene; V was cut back by 4 bases and J by 10 bases. Germline V lookup: CDR1 LNHDA, CDR2 SQIVND (reference sequence). The CDR3 here is CASSTGTGGSPLHF. In DNA, the CDR3 is TGTGCCAGTAGTACCGGGACAGGGGGCTCACCCCTCCACTTT.

The table lists this clone with a count of one. V gene TRBV4-1 combines with J gene TRBJ2-1; 13 positions match TRBD2. CDR3 size: 19 residues. The germline gives CDR1 MGHRA, CDR2 YSYEKL. V was pared by 4 bases and J by 8 bases, with 17 bases of the junction left unmatched. The CDR3 region has the DNA TGCGCCAGCAGCCTCGGTAGTCCGTTACTAGCGGGGGGGAGGGATGAGCAGTTCTTC. Its translation: CASSLGSPLLAGGRDEQFF.

The V call is TRBV28, the J call TRBJ2-3; D may be TRBD2 (7 bases). CDR3 length equals 12 residues. Germline V gives CDR1 MDHEN, CDR2 SYDVKM. V shed 11 bases and J shed 3 bases, with 12 bases lying between them. CDR3 residues: CAGGAPTDTQYF. In nucleotides, the CDR3 is TGTGCCGGGGGGGCCCCTACAGATACGCAGTATTTT.

This chain uses TRBV28 with TRBJ2-6, with a possible D match to TRBD2 (5 bases). V was shortened by 2 bases and J by 0 bases, with 5 bases between the two germline ends. This CDR3 has 15 residues. CDR1 is MDHEN, CDR2 SYDVKM, per germline. The DNA of the CDR3 is TGTGCCAGCAGTTTAGCGGGCTCTGGGGCCAACGTCCTGACTTTC. It specifies CASSLAGSGANVLTF.

This chain uses TRBV5-5 with TRBJ2-7, with unresolved D. V lost 4 bases and J 2 bases, leaving 4 bases between the germline ends. This CDR3 contains 11 residues. Germline V gene sequence: CDR1 SGHKS, CDR2 YYEKEE (reference sequence). CDR3 in amino acids: CASSPAYEQYF. CDR3 DNA: TGTGCCAGCAGCCCCGCCTACGAGCAGTACTTC.

The genes are TRBV6-5 and TRBJ1-6; 8 nucleotides line up with TRBD1. Germline CDR1 reads MNHEY; CDR2 reads SVGAGI. This CDR3 is 15 amino acids long. With 5 bases clipped from V and 13 bases from J, the junction kept 13 bases outside the gene matches. The CDR3 bases are TGTGCCAGCAGTGCACGCTTGACAGGGGAAGGGCCCCTCCACTTT. Amino acid sequence: CASSARLTGEGPLHF.

In its sample, this clone was seen once. The J gene is TRBJ2-1, the V gene TRBV5-6, with 8 bases aligning to TRBD2. The germline V gene encodes CDR1 SGHDT and CDR2 YYEEEE. The CDR3 is 14 amino acids. V lost 5 bases, J lost 8 bases, and 9 bases stayed unmatched. The CDR3 nucleotides are TGTGCCAGCAGTTTCGGGGGGGCCAGGGATGAGCAGTTCTTC. This gives the protein CASSFGGARDEQFF.

The count of this clone is one. This chain uses TRBV11-2 with TRBJ1-2; 8 bases align to TRBD1. The CDR3 has 15 amino acids. The germline V gene encodes CDR1 SGHAT and CDR2 FQNNGV. V was clipped by 5 bases and J by 4 bases; unmatched bases: 9. DNA for the CDR3: TGTGCCAGCAGCGTCGGGACAGGACCTCCCTATGGCTACACCTTC. Amino acids: CASSVGTGPPYGYTF.

The genes are TRBV10-3 and TRBJ1-6, with D perhaps matching TRBD1 (5 bases). The CDR3 has 14 residues. With 2 bases removed from V and 9 bases from J, the gap between germline ends came to 11 bases. The germline gives CDR1 ENHRY, CDR2 SYGVKD. CDR3 in amino acids: CAISEGQGSSPLHF. The CDR3 nucleotides read TGTGCCATCAGTGAGGGTCAGGGAAGTTCACCCCTCCACTTT.